The TCR beta chain described here comes from a study of cytomegalovirus exposure and HLA in healthy donors. Germline CDR1 and CDR2: SGDLS and YYNGEE. Trimming removed 0 bases from V and 7 bases from J, with 14 bases in between. This CDR3 comprises 14 residues. The PCR used 60 Vbeta and 13 Jbeta primers. Measured with immunoSEQ multiplex PCR; TCRdb has only the in-frame clones, and not every one. The sample records tens of thousands of clones, approximately 72% being singletons. This clonotype originated in a middle-aged woman in good health and CMV-seronegative. The V and J genes are TRBV9 and TRBJ2-7, with D possibly matching TRBD2 (6 bases). The sample comprised PBMCs. CDR3 sequence reads: CASSVGPGESEQYF. CDR3 in DNA: TGTGCCAGCAGCGTAGGGCCGGGAGAGTCAGAGCAGTACTTC.